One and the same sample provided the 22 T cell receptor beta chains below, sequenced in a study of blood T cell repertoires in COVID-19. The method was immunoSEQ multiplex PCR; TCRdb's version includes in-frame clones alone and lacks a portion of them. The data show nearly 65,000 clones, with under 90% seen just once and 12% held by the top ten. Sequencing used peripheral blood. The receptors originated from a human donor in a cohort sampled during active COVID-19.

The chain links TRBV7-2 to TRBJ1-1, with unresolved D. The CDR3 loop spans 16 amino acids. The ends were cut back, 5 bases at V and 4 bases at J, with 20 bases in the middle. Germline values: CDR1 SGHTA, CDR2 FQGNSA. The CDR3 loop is CASSLSLQASGTEAFF. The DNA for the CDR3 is TGTGCCAGCAGCCTCTCATTGCAAGCATCGGGCACTGAAGCTTTCTTT.

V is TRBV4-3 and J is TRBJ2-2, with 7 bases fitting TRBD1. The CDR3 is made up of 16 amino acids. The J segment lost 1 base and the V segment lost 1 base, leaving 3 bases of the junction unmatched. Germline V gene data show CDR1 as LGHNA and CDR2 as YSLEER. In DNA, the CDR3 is TGCGCCAGCAGCCAAGGACCAGGGGGGAACACCGGGGAGCTGTTTTTT. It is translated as CASSQGPGGNTGELFF.

CDR3 coding DNA: TGTGCCAGCAGCCCCGGGGGGCCGAACACCGGGGAGCTGTTTTTT. It is translated as CASSPGGPNTGELFF. This chain connects TRBV5-4 to TRBJ2-2; maybe TRBD2 (7 bases). Trimming shortened V by 4 bases and J by 0 bases, and 10 bases separated the two germline ends. Germline CDR1 reads SGHNT; CDR2 reads YYREEE (reference sequence). The CDR3 has 15 residues.

In DNA form, the CDR3 reads TGTGCCAGCAGCTTTTGGCACACATCTGGGGCCAACGTCCTGACTTTC. Amino acids: CASSFWHTSGANVLTF. The chain has TRBV7-6 and TRBJ2-6, with no clear D. The CDR3 loop spans 16 amino acids. Germline CDR1 SGHVS, CDR2 FNYEAQ. V was trimmed by 3 bases and J by 1 base, leaving 10 bases between them.

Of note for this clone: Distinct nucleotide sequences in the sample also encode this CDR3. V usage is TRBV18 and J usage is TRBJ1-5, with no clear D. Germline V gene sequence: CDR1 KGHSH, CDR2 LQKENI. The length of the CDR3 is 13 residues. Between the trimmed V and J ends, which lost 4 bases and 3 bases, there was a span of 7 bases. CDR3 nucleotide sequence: TGTGCCAGCTCACGACAAGACAATCAGCCCCAGCATTTT. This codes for CASSRQDNQPQHF.

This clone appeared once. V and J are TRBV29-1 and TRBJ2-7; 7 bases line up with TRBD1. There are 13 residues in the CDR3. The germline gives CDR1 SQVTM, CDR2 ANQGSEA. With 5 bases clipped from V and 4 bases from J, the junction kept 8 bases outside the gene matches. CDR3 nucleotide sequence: TGCAGCGTTTCTGGGACAGTCACTTACGAGCAGTACTTC. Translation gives CSVSGTVTYEQYF.

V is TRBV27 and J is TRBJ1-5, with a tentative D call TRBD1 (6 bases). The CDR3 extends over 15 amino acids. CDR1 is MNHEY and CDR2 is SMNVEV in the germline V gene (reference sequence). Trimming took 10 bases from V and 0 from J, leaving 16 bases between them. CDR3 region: CATLDSYASNQPQHF. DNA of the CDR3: TGTGCCACCCTGGACAGTTACGCTAGCAATCAGCCCCAGCATTTT.

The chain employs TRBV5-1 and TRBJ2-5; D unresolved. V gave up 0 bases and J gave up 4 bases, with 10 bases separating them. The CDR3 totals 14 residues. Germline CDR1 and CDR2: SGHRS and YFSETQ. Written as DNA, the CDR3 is TGCGCCAGCAGCTTGGTGCGCGGTGGAGAGACCCAGTACTTC. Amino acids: CASSLVRGGETQYF.

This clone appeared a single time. In nucleotides, the CDR3 is TGTGCCAGCAGTGGGACAGGGCCCTTAGCCAAAAACATTCAGTACTTC. Amino acid sequence: CASSGTGPLAKNIQYF. This sequence joins TRBV28 and TRBJ2-4; 9 bases are a match to TRBD1. There are 16 residues in the CDR3. Germline V gene lookup returns CDR1 MDHEN and CDR2 SYDVKM. Germline trimming cut 5 bases from V and 0 bases from J; bases unmatched to any gene: 5.

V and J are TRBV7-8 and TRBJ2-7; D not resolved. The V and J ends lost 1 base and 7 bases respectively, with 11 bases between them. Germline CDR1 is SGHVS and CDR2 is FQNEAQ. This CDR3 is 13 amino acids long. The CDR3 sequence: CASSLVGKQEQYF. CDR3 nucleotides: TGTGCCAGCAGCTTAGTTGGTAAACAGGAGCAGTACTTC.

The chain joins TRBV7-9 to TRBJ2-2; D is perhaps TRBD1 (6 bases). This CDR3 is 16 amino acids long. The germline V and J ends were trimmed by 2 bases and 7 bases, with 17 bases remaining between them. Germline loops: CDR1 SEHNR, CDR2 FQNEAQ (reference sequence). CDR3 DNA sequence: TGTGCCAGCAGCTTATCAGGGGCAGGTGGTATCGGGGAGCTGTTTTTT. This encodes CASSLSGAGGIGELFF.

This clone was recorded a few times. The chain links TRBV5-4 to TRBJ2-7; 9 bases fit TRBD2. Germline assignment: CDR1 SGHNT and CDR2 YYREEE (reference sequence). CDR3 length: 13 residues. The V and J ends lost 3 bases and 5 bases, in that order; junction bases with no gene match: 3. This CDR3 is CASSSGLADEQYF. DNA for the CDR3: TGTGCCAGCAGCTCGGGACTAGCAGACGAGCAGTACTTC.

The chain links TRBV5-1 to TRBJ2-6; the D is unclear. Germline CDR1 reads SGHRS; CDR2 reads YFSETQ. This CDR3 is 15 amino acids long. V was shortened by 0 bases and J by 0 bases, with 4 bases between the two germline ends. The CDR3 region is CASSLGSSGANVLTF. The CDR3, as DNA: TGCGCCAGCAGCTTGGGGAGCTCTGGGGCCAACGTCCTGACTTTC.

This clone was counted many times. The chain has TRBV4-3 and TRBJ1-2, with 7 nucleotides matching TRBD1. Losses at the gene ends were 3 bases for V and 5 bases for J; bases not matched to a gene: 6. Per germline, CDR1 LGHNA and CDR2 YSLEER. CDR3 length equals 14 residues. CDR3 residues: CASSQYRGSYGYTF. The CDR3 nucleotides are TGCGCCAGCAGCCAGTACAGGGGCTCGTATGGCTACACCTTC.

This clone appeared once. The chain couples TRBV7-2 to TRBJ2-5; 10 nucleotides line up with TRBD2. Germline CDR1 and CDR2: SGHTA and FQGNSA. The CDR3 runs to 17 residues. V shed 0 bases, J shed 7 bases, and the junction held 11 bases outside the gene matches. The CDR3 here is CASSLAQAGGGRGTQYF. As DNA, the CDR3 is TGTGCCAGCAGCTTAGCCCAAGCGGGAGGGGGAAGGGGGACCCAGTACTTC.

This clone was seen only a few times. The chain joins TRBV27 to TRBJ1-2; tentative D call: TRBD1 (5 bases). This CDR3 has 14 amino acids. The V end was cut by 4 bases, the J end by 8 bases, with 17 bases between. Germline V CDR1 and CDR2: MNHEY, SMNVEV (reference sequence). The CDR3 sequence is CASSSPGTGGGYTF. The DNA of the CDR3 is TGTGCCAGCAGTTCTCCCGGGACTGGGGGGGGCTACACCTTC.

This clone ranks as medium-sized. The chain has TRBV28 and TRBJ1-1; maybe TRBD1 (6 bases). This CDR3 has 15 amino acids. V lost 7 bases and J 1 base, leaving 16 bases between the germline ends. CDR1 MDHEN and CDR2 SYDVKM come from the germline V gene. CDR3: CASTLTGIRNTEAFF. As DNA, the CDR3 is TGTGCCAGCACCCTCACAGGGATAAGGAACACTGAAGCTTTCTTT.

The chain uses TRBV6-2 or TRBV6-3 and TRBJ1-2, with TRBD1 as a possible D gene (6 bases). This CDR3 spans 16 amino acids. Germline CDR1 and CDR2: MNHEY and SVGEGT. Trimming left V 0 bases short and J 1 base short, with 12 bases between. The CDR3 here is CASSYSVTGGNYGYTF. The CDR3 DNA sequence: TGTGCCAGCAGTTACTCGGTGACAGGAGGTAACTATGGCTACACCTTC.

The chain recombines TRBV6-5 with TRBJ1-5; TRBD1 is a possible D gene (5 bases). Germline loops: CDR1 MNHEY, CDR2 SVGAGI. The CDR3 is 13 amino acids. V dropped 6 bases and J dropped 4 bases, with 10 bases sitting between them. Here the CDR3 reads CASRWGVNQPQHF. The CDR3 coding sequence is TGTGCCAGCAGATGGGGGGTGAATCAGCCCCAGCATTTT.

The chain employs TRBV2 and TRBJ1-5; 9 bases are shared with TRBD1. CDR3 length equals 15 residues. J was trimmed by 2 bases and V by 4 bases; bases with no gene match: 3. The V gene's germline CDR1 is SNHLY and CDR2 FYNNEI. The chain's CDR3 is CASSAGQGGNQPQHF. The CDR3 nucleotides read TGTGCCAGCAGTGCGGGACAGGGAGGCAATCAGCCCCAGCATTTT. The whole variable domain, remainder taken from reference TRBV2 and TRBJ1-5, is EPEVTQTPSHQVTQMGQEVILRCVPISNHLYFYWYRQILGQKVEFLVSFYNNEISEKSEIFDDQFSVERPDGSNFTLKIRSTKLEDSAMYFCASSAGQGGNQPQHFGDGTRLSIL.

Written as DNA, the CDR3 is TGTGCCAGCAGACTCACACAGGGGACCACTGAAGCTTTCTTT. This sequence encodes CASRLTQGTTEAFF. This chain uses TRBV7-8 with TRBJ1-1, with 7 positions matching TRBD1. Losses at the gene ends were 6 bases for V and 4 bases for J; bases not matched to a gene: 8. The CDR3 totals 14 residues. Germline V gene data show CDR1 as SGHVS and CDR2 as FQNEAQ.

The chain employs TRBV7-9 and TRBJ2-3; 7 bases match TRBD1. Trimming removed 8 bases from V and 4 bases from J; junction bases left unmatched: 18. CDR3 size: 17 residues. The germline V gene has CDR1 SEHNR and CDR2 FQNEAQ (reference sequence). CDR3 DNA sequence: TGTGCCAGCTCACCACTCCCGACAGGGAATCTCCCAGATACGCAGTATTTT. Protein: CASSPLPTGNLPDTQYF.